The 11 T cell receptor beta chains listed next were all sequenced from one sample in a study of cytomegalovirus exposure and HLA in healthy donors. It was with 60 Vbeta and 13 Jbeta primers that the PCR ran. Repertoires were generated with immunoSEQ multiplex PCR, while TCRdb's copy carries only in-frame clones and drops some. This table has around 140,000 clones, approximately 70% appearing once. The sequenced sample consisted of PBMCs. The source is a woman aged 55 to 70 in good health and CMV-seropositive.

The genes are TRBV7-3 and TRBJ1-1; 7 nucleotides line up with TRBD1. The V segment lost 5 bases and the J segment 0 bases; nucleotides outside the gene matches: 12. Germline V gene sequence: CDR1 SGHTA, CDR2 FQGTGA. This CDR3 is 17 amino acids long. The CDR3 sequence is CASSNHRQGMVNTEAFF. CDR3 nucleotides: TGTGCCAGCAGCAACCACCGACAGGGCATGGTGAACACTGAAGCTTTCTTT.

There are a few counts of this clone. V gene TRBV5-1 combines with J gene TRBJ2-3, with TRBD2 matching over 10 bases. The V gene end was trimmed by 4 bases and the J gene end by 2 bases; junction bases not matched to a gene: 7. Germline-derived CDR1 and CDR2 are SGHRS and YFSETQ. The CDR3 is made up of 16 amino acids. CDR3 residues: CASSIGLAENTDTQYF. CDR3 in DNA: TGCGCCAGCAGCATAGGACTAGCGGAGAACACAGATACGCAGTATTTT.

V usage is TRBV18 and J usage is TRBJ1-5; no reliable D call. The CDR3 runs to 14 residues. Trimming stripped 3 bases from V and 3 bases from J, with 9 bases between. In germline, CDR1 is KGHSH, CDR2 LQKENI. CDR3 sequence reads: CASSPLGVNQPQHF. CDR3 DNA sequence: TGTGCCAGCTCACCTCTCGGGGTCAATCAGCCCCAGCATTTT.

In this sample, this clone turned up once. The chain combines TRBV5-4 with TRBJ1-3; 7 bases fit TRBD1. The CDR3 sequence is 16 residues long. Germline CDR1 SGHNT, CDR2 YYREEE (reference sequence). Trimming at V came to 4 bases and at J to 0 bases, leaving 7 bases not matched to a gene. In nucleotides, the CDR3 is TGTGCCAGCAGCCCGAAAGGGACAGACTCTGGAAACACCATATATTTT. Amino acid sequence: CASSPKGTDSGNTIYF.

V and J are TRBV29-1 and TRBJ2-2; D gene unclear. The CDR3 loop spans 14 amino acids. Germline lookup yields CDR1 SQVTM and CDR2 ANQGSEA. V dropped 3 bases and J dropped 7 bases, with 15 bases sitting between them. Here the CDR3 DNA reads TGCAGCGTTGATGGTGGGCCCGATGACGGGGAGCTGTTTTTT. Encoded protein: CSVDGGPDDGELFF.

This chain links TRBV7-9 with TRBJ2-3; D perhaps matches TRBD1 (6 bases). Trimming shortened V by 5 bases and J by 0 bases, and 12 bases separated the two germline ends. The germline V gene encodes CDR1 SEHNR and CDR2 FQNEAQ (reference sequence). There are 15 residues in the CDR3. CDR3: CASSATGLSTDTQYF. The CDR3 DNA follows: TGTGCCAGCAGCGCCACAGGGCTGAGCACAGATACGCAGTATTTT.

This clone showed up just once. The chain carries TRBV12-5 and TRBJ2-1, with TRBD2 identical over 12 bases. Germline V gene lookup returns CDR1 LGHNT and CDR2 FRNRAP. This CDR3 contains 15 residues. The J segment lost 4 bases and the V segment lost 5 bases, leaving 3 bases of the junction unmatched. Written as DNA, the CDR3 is TGTGCTAGTGGTGGACTAGCGGGATCTTACAATGAGCAGTTCTTC. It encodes CASGGLAGSYNEQFF.

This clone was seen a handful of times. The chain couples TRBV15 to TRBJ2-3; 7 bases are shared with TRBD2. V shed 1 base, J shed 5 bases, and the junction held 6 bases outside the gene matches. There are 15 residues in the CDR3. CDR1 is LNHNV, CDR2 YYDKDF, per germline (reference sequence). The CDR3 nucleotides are TGTGCCACCAGCAGAGGGGGCGGGAGTATAGATACGCAGTATTTT. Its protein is CATSRGGGSIDTQYF.

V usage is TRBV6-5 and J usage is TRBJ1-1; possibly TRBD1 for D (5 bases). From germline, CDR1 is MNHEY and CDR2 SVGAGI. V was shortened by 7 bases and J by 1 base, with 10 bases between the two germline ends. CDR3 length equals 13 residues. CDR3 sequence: CASIATENTEAFF. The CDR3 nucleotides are TGTGCCAGCATTGCGACAGAGAACACTGAAGCTTTCTTT.

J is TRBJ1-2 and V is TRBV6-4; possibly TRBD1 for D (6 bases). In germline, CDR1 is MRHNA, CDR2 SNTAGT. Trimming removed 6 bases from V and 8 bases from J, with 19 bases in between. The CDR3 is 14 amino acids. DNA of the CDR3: TGTGCCAGCAGCCCCGGAGGGGGGGGTCCAGGCTACACCTTC. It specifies CASSPGGGGPGYTF.

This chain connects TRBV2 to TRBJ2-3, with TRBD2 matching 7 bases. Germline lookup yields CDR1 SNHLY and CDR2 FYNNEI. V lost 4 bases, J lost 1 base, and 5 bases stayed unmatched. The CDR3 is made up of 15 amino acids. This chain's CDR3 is CASSVGLAGTDTQYF. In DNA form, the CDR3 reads TGTGCCAGCAGTGTAGGTCTAGCGGGCACAGATACGCAGTATTTT.